This T cell receptor (beta chain) is drawn from a study of blood T cell repertoires in COVID-19. Looked up from germline, CDR1 is GTSNPN and CDR2 is SVGIG (reference sequence). This CDR3 contains 17 residues. Trimming stripped 1 base from V and 4 bases from J, with 22 bases between. TCRdb's copy holds only in-frame clones and misses some; the assay was immunoSEQ multiplex PCR. Here the sample spans over 30,000 clones, more than 65% being singletons. Sequenced input: peripheral blood. This receptor was taken from a man aged 80 or over with active or convalescent COVID-19. V and J are TRBV30 and TRBJ1-1; D perhaps matches TRBD1 (5 bases). Written as DNA, the CDR3 is TGTGCCTGGAGTGCCAGTGGGGCAGGGTTCAGATTCACTGAAGCTTTCTTT. Translation gives CAWSASGAGFRFTEAFF.